This T cell receptor beta chain was sequenced during a study of T cells in Graves' hyperthyroidism and ophthalmopathy. Findings and caveats of the study: Among thyroid clonotypes expanded above 0.001, most also appeared in blood.

CDR1 is KGHSH, CDR2 LQKENI, per germline. The junction had 6 bases not matched to a gene; V was cut back by 3 bases and J by 5 bases. This CDR3 is 16 amino acids long. Using RNA transcripts as the source, TCR beta CDR3 regions were amplified. Carried out on the TCR CDR3, a first-round RT-PCR used the HTBI primer set. Each CDR3 protein gets one entry after TCRdb re-called the multiplex PCR reads with MiXCR. There are under 300,000 distinct CDR3 sequences in the sample; nearly 15% occur only once, and 30% lies in the top ten. Patients having uncontrolled infection, another autoimmune disease, pregnancy or lactation were not included. Ten or more counts support this clonotype. As yet, its antigen is unknown.

The J gene is TRBJ2-2, the V gene TRBV18, with 10 bases matching TRBD1. This TCR derives from a woman aged 50 to 65 with Graves' hyperthyroidism that later progressed to Graves' ophthalmopathy. Input material: blood. The CDR3 sequence is CASSPPGQGPTGELFF. CDR3 DNA: TGTGCCAGCTCACCGCCGGGACAGGGGCCGACCGGGGAGCTGTTTTTT.